A single sample is the source of the 11 T cell receptor beta chains below, sequenced in a study. The data were produced by immunoSEQ multiplex PCR, yet TCRdb's version contains in-frame clones alone and is incomplete. Among tens of thousands of clones listed, 80% to 95% were seen once. The source material was PBMCs. The receptors come from a man aged 40-49 years with rheumatoid arthritis.

This chain links TRBV19 with TRBJ1-5; a possible D gene is TRBD1 (6 bases). The germline V gene has CDR1 LNHDA and CDR2 SQIVND (reference sequence). V lost 6 bases and J lost 7, with 10 bases in between. The CDR3 runs to 12 residues. In DNA, the CDR3 is TGTGCCAGTAGGTCCGGGGGCCAGCCCCAGCATTTT. Translated: CASRSGGQPQHF.

This chain joins TRBV27 and TRBJ1-3; unclear D gene. V was clipped by 2 bases and J by 2 bases, with 10 bases between them. CDR3 length: 15 amino acids. Germline CDR1 MNHEY, CDR2 SMNVEV (reference sequence). CDR3 bases: TGTGCCAGCAGTTTAGAAGGGATCGCTGGAAACACCATATATTTT. As protein: CASSLEGIAGNTIYF.

The chain recombines TRBV25-1 with TRBJ1-2, with TRBD1 matching 12 bases. From germline, CDR1 is MGHDK and CDR2 SYGVNS. This CDR3 comprises 13 residues. Trimming removed 10 bases from V and 5 bases from J; junction bases left unmatched: 5. CDR3: CAIQGQGAYGYTF. Written as DNA, the CDR3 is TGTGCCATCCAGGGACAGGGGGCTTATGGCTACACCTTC.

J is TRBJ1-2 and V is TRBV5-6, with D possibly being TRBD1 (5 bases). The CDR3 totals 16 residues. The V end lost 0 bases, the J end lost 11 bases, and 23 bases lay between the germline ends. CDR1 and CDR2 (germline): SGHDT, YYEEEE. CDR3 loop: CASSLAPGRPRNRYTF. CDR3 nucleotides: TGTGCCAGCAGCTTGGCCCCGGGACGTCCCCGGAATAGGTACACCTTC.

V is TRBV7-6 and J is TRBJ2-6; no reliable D call. V was pared by 5 bases and J by 0 bases, with 8 bases between. The CDR3 has 15 amino acids. The germline gives CDR1 SGHVS, CDR2 FNYEAQ. The CDR3 nucleotides read TGTGCCAGCAGCGTAATCAACTCTGGGGCCAACGTCCTGACTTTC. Translated: CASSVINSGANVLTF.

The chain is built from TRBV30 and TRBJ2-7; D not certain. V was shortened by 1 base and J by 8 bases, with 9 bases between the two germline ends. Germline V gives CDR1 GTSNPN, CDR2 SVGIG (reference sequence). CDR3 length: 11 amino acids. The CDR3 region is CAWSGYLKQYF. DNA of the CDR3: TGTGCCTGGAGTGGATACCTAAAGCAGTACTTC.

The CDR3, as DNA: TGTGCCAGCAGTTACAGGGTAACCTACGAGCAGTACTTC. Translation gives CASSYRVTYEQYF. The rearrangement uses TRBV6-5 and TRBJ2-7, with D hard to call. The CDR3 runs to 13 residues. Trimming removed 2 bases from V and 2 bases from J, with 7 bases in between. CDR1 MNHEY and CDR2 SVGAGI come from the germline V gene.

The J gene is TRBJ1-2, the V gene TRBV7-9, with 8 bases identical to TRBD1. V lost 3 bases and J lost 8; bases outside the gene matches: 8. This CDR3 spans 14 amino acids. The germline CDR1 and CDR2 sequences are SEHNR and FQNEAQ (reference sequence). CDR3 nucleotides: TGTGCCAGCAGCTTTCGACAGGGGCAGGTAGGCTACACCTTC. The encoded protein is CASSFRQGQVGYTF. The complete variable domain, with remaining parts taken from reference TRBV7-9 and TRBJ1-2, reads DTGVSQNPRHKITKRGQNVTFRCDPISEHNRLYWYRQTLGQGPEFLTYFQNEAQLEKSRLLSDRFSAERPKGSFSTLEIQRTEQGDSAMYLCASSFRQGQVGYTFGSGTRLTVV.

The chain recombines TRBV5-6 with TRBJ1-2, with 7 nucleotides matching TRBD1. Germline CDR1 SGHDT, CDR2 YYEEEE. Trimming removed 4 bases from V and 7 bases from J; junction bases left unmatched: 4. There are 12 residues in the CDR3. In DNA form, the CDR3 reads TGTGCCAGCAGCATGCGGACAGGTGGCTACACCTTC. Translating gives CASSMRTGGYTF.

The chain carries TRBV11-2 and TRBJ1-6; possibly TRBD1 for D (5 bases). The CDR3 covers 12 residues. The germline V and J ends were trimmed by 11 bases and 6 bases, with 11 bases remaining between them. The germline V gene encodes CDR1 SGHAT and CDR2 FQNNGV. CDR3 sequence reads: CASRQSNSPLHF. DNA of the CDR3: TGTGCCTCTCGACAGTCTAATTCACCCCTCCACTTT.

The rearrangement joins TRBV7-2 to TRBJ1-6; possible D gene TRBD1, 5 bases. This CDR3 spans 16 amino acids. V was pared by 2 bases and J by 9 bases, with 17 bases between. CDR1 and CDR2 (germline): SGHTA, FQGNSA. CDR3 amino acids: CASSLRRLDMGSPLHF. DNA of the CDR3: TGTGCCAGCAGCTTAAGGAGGTTGGACATGGGTTCACCCCTCCACTTT.